This T cell receptor (beta chain) derives from a study of T cells in Graves' hyperthyroidism and ophthalmopathy. The investigators amplified TCR beta CDR3 regions from RNA transcripts. The TCR CDR3 was amplified in a first-round RT-PCR using the HTBI primer set. TCRdb called the multiplex PCR reads again in MiXCR, with one record for every CDR3 protein. The sample yields 500,000 to 550,000 distinct CDR3 sequences, about 20% seen once. The V end was cut by 2 bases, the J end by 8 bases, with 13 bases between. The CDR3 consists of 15 residues. The germline V gene encodes CDR1 MNHEY and CDR2 SMNVEV (reference sequence). Note on this clonotype: As yet, its antigen is unknown.

For ophthalmopathy patients, the Clinical Activity Score was at least 3 and the NOSPECS grade at least 4; duration was under 3 months. PBMCs were derived from 9.5 to 10 ml fresh peripheral blood. General study results and limits: Among clonotypes expanded in thyroid above 0.001, most were also found in blood. The model made its ophthalmopathy prediction, and onset followed a median approximately 7 months later.

Source material: blood. The clonotype was recovered from a man aged 40-49 years with Graves' ophthalmopathy. The gene calls are TRBV27 and TRBJ1-6, with a tentative D call TRBD1 (5 bases). Here the CDR3 reads CASSLLPGGDSPLHF. CDR3 nucleotide sequence: TGTGCCAGCAGTTTACTCCCCGGAGGGGATTCACCCCTCCACTTT.